The 17 T cell receptor beta chains given below trace back to one sample, sequenced in a study of blood T cell repertoires in COVID-19. The protocol was immunoSEQ multiplex PCR, while the TCRdb copy is restricted to in-frame clones and leaves out a portion. The sample comprises 410,000 or so clones, 70% to 90% of which are singletons, and more than 1.4% rests with the top ten. The specimen was peripheral blood. The receptors here all came from a woman under 40 with active or convalescent COVID-19.

This chain links TRBV6-5 with TRBJ2-1; 7 nucleotides agree with TRBD1. With V trimmed by 6 bases and J by 6 bases, 11 bases remained unmatched. The CDR3 consists of 15 residues. Germline CDR1 is MNHEY and CDR2 is SVGAGI. The CDR3, as DNA: TGTGCCAGCAGCCCCGGGGACAGAGATATCAATGAGCAGTTCTTC. Protein product: CASSPGDRDINEQFF.

This clone was counted a single time. This sequence joins TRBV19 and TRBJ1-5; TRBD1 is a possible D gene (6 bases). CDR1 is LNHDA and CDR2 is SQIVND in the germline V gene (reference sequence). V was cut by 5 bases and J by 0 bases, with 14 bases left in between. The CDR3 spans 16 residues. The CDR3 DNA is TGTGCCAGTAGTGGGCAGGGGCCTTATAGCAATCAGCCCCAGCATTTT. It is translated as CASSGQGPYSNQPQHF. Based on the CDR3 plus reference TRBV19 and TRBJ1-5, the full variable domain is DGGITQSPKYLFRKEGQNVTLSCEQNLNHDAMYWYRQDPGQGLRLIYYSQIVNDFQKGDIAEGYSVSREKKESFPLTVTSAQKNPTAFYLCASSGQGPYSNQPQHFGDGTRLSIL.

The rearrangement links TRBV19 to TRBJ1-2; D gene unclear. Trimming removed 3 bases from V and 2 bases from J, with 7 bases in between. The germline V gene has CDR1 LNHDA and CDR2 SQIVND (reference sequence). The CDR3 has 13 amino acids. The CDR3: CASSIKENYGYTF. The CDR3 nucleotides are TGTGCCAGTAGTATCAAGGAGAACTATGGCTACACCTTC.

The rearrangement links TRBV3-1 (or the pseudogene TRBV3-2) to TRBJ1-1; D is undetermined. There are 14 residues in the CDR3. V gave up 1 base and J gave up 4 bases, with 10 bases separating them. Germline loops: CDR1 LGHDT, CDR2 YNNKEL (reference sequence). The CDR3 DNA reads TGTGCCAGCAGCCAAGCTGCGGGAGGCACTGAAGCTTTCTTT. Residues: CASSQAAGGTEAFF.

This chain connects TRBV10-3 to TRBJ2-5; D is possibly TRBD2 (6 bases). The V and J ends lost 0 bases and 5 bases respectively, with 10 bases between them. The CDR3 contains 14 residues. Per the germline V gene, CDR1 is ENHRY and CDR2 is SYGVKD. The CDR3, as DNA: TGTGCCATCAGTGAGTCGGAAGGGAGGGAGACCCAGTACTTC. It specifies CAISESEGRETQYF.

This rearrangement joins TRBV19 to TRBJ2-4, with 8 bases identical to TRBD2. Germline CDR1 reads LNHDA; CDR2 reads SQIVND (reference sequence). The CDR3 has 18 residues. V shed 3 bases and J 2 bases; nucleotides not matched to a gene: 12. This chain's CDR3 is CASSILGSGSPSKNIQYF. CDR3 sequence (DNA): TGTGCCAGTAGTATCTTGGGCAGCGGGAGTCCCTCCAAAAACATTCAGTACTTC.

The chain couples TRBV6-5 to TRBJ1-3; TRBD1 matches 9 bases. The CDR3 length is 15 residues. Germline values: CDR1 MNHEY, CDR2 SVGAGI. V lost 5 bases and J lost 2; bases outside the gene matches: 4. CDR3 sequence (DNA): TGTGCCAGCAGTCCCACAGGGGGCACTGGAAACACCATATATTTT. Translated: CASSPTGGTGNTIYF.

The V gene is TRBV7-2, the J gene TRBJ2-2; 11 bases align to TRBD2. V lost 2 bases, J lost 5 bases, and 1 base stayed unmatched. CDR1 is SGHTA, CDR2 FQGNSA, per germline. This CDR3 is 15 amino acids long. CDR3 DNA: TGTGCCAGCAGCTTACTAGCGGGAGGAACCGGGGAGCTGTTTTTT. It encodes CASSLLAGGTGELFF.

The chain recombines TRBV18 with TRBJ1-2; no clear D gene. The length of the CDR3 is 13 residues. With 5 bases removed from V and 1 base from J, the gap between germline ends came to 8 bases. Germline CDR1 and CDR2: KGHSH and LQKENI. In DNA, the CDR3 is TGTGCCAGCTCAGTAGACATTAACTATGGCTACACCTTC. It is translated as CASSVDINYGYTF.

The rearrangement links TRBV18 to TRBJ2-7, with a weak D call TRBD1 (6 bases). The CDR3 consists of 13 residues. The V gene's germline CDR1 is KGHSH and CDR2 LQKENI. The V end was cut by 0 bases, the J end by 6 bases, with 9 bases between. This CDR3 is CASSPPMGAEQYF. The DNA of the CDR3 is TGTGCCAGCTCACCACCAATGGGGGCCGAGCAGTACTTC.

The rearrangement links TRBV19 to TRBJ1-5; TRBD1 matches 7 bases. The junction had 5 bases not matched to a gene; V was cut back by 9 bases and J by 6 bases. The germline CDR1 and CDR2 sequences are LNHDA and SQIVND (reference sequence). This CDR3 spans 12 amino acids. The CDR3 DNA sequence: TGTGCCAGCAGACAGGGAGGTCAGCCCCAGCATTTT. It yields the protein CASRQGGQPQHF.

The rearrangement uses TRBV27 and TRBJ1-1; D perhaps matches TRBD1 (6 bases). CDR3 length equals 14 residues. V shed 6 bases and J shed 5 bases, with 16 bases lying between them. The germline V gene has CDR1 MNHEY and CDR2 SMNVEV (reference sequence). DNA for the CDR3: TGTGCCAGCAGCCTGGCGGGGGCACAGACTGAAGCTTTCTTT. Encoded protein: CASSLAGAQTEAFF.

The chain employs TRBV27 and TRBJ2-5, with TRBD1 matching over 8 bases. The CDR3 extends over 15 amino acids. V trimming: 6 bases; J trimming: 5 bases; junction bases outside the gene matches: 11. CDR1 is MNHEY and CDR2 is SMNVEV in the germline V gene (reference sequence). The CDR3 spells CASSRTRQGMETQYF. In DNA, the CDR3 is TGTGCCAGCAGCCGTACTAGACAGGGGATGGAGACCCAGTACTTC.

The rearrangement uses TRBV28 and TRBJ1-2; D is uncertain. The CDR3 is 11 residues long. V was cut by 6 bases and J by 8 bases, with 10 bases left in between. Germline CDR1 MDHEN, CDR2 SYDVKM. For the CDR3, the DNA is TGTGCCAGCAGCTCACCGGGGGGCTACACCTTC. This sequence encodes CASSSPGGYTF.

V usage is TRBV3-1 (or the pseudogene TRBV3-2) and J usage is TRBJ2-7; weak D call: TRBD1 (5 bases). In germline, CDR1 is LGHDT, CDR2 YNNKEL (reference sequence). The CDR3 contains 14 residues. The V gene lost 3 bases and the J gene lost 3 bases, with 12 bases spanning the gap. CDR3 residues: CASSHQGVNYEQYF. In nucleotides, the CDR3 is TGTGCCAGCAGCCACCAAGGGGTTAACTACGAGCAGTACTTC.

V usage is TRBV5-1 and J usage is TRBJ1-3, with 7 bases matching TRBD1. Germline CDR1 is SGHRS and CDR2 is YFSETQ. The J segment lost 0 bases and the V segment lost 6 bases, leaving 9 bases of the junction unmatched. This CDR3 region has 16 residues. The CDR3 nucleotides are TGCGCCAGCAAATGGACAGGCGATAGCTCTGGAAACACCATATATTTT. Its protein product is CASKWTGDSSGNTIYF.

V gene TRBV7-2 combines with J gene TRBJ1-2; 7 bases align to TRBD1. The junction had 6 bases not matched to a gene; V was cut back by 5 bases and J by 6 bases. The CDR3 is made up of 13 amino acids. CDR1 and CDR2 from the germline V gene are SGHTA and FQGNSA. The CDR3 DNA reads as TGTGCCAGCAGCGCGCAGGGGGTGAATGGCTACACCTTC. Protein: CASSAQGVNGYTF.